The clone carrying this TCR beta chain appeared a single time. Its antigen is unknown. V was pared by 2 bases and J by 0 bases, with 8 bases between. The CDR3 spans 15 residues. Per the germline V gene, CDR1 is MNHEY and CDR2 is SMNVEV (reference sequence). The data originate from a study of cytomegalovirus exposure and HLA in healthy donors. PCR involved 60 Vbeta and 13 Jbeta primers. The table came from immunoSEQ multiplex PCR; TCRdb's copy has only in-frame clones and leaves some out. The sample lists about 110,000 clones; roughly 80% were seen once. Regarding the study as a whole: As confirmed in vitro, three CMV-associated chains were specific for CMV antigens. As a later analysis showed, a missense DCLRE1C variant was linked to trimming of TCR beta V- and J-genes.

Sequenced sample: PBMCs. The chain uses TRBV27 and TRBJ2-1; D unclear. The clonotype comes from a female donor in good health and CMV-seropositive. CDR3 coding DNA: TGTGCCAGCAGTTTAAGCCGACTCTCCTACAATGAGCAGTTCTTC. Protein sequence: CASSLSRLSYNEQFF.